The 14 T cell receptor beta chains given below trace back to one sample, sequenced in a study of T-cell memory formation after mild COVID-19. TCRdb re-called the 5' RACE reads with MiXCR, one entry per CDR3 protein. The table shows 85,000 to 120,000 distinct CDR3 sequences, with roughly an eighth occurring only once. Sample: PBMCs or a T cell subset sorted from them (not recorded which). The source is an adult woman who had mild COVID-19 (a few samples of this study predate the infection). Cell type and time point are not known.

This clonotype has more than one count but fewer than ten. The V gene is TRBV29-1, the J gene TRBJ2-7; D might be TRBD2 (6 bases). The germline V gene encodes CDR1 SQVTM and CDR2 ANQGSEA. V was clipped by 6 bases and J by 5 bases, with 20 bases between them. This CDR3 has 14 amino acids. The CDR3 protein is CSVTLRGTRDEQYF. CDR3 sequence (DNA): TGCAGCGTGACACTACGGGGGACCAGGGACGAGCAGTACTTC.

The chain couples TRBV12-3 or TRBV12-4 to TRBJ2-3; 12 bases line up with TRBD2. V dropped 7 bases and J dropped 7; count of bases not matched to a gene: 6. CDR3 length: 14 residues. The CDR3 sequence: CASTLTSGSHTQYF. CDR3 coding DNA: TGTGCCAGCACCCTGACTAGCGGGAGCCATACGCAGTATTTT.

The chain uses TRBV7-3 and TRBJ2-1; TRBD1 matches 8 bases. CDR1 and CDR2 from the germline V gene are SGHTA and FQGTGA. V was pared by 5 bases and J by 8 bases, with 14 bases of the junction left unmatched. This CDR3 comprises 16 residues. CDR3 DNA: TGTGCCAGCAGCCCGAGGGACAGGAGTCTCACGGATGAGCAGTTCTTC. Translating it yields CASSPRDRSLTDEQFF.

The sample holds a few counts of this clonotype. The genes are TRBV7-9 and TRBJ2-7; the D gene could be TRBD1 or TRBD2 (5 bases each). With 2 bases removed from V and 2 bases from J, the gap between germline ends came to 13 bases. The CDR3 contains 15 residues. Germline values: CDR1 SEHNR, CDR2 FQNEAQ (reference sequence). As DNA, the CDR3 is TGTGCCAGCAGCTTATCCACCAGGGACCCCTACGAGCAGTACTTC. Translating it yields CASSLSTRDPYEQYF.

The chain has TRBV5-5 and TRBJ1-2; 11 positions agree with TRBD1. Germline V gene sequence: CDR1 SGHKS, CDR2 YYEKEE (reference sequence). The V gene end was trimmed by 2 bases and the J gene end by 4 bases; junction bases not matched to a gene: 10. The CDR3 consists of 17 residues. CDR3 loop: CASSLLPGQGAGYGYTF. The CDR3 DNA is TGTGCCAGCAGCTTACTTCCCGGACAGGGGGCTGGCTATGGCTACACCTTC.

The chain recombines TRBV7-9 with TRBJ1-2; 8 nucleotides agree with TRBD1. The CDR3 contains 13 residues. In germline, CDR1 is SEHNR, CDR2 FQNEAQ (reference sequence). The V and J ends lost 4 bases and 7 bases, in that order; junction bases with no gene match: 5. CDR3 sequence: CASSSTGEVGYTF. The CDR3 coding sequence is TGTGCCAGCAGCTCGACAGGGGAGGTTGGCTACACCTTC. The complete variable domain, with remaining parts taken from reference TRBV7-9 and TRBJ1-2, reads DTGVSQNPRHKITKRGQNVTFRCDPISEHNRLYWYRQTLGQGPEFLTYFQNEAQLEKSRLLSDRFSAERPKGSFSTLEIQRTEQGDSAMYLCASSSTGEVGYTFGSGTRLTVV.

The chain uses TRBV27 and TRBJ2-3; 14 bases match TRBD2. Germline V gene sequence: CDR1 MNHEY, CDR2 SMNVEV (reference sequence). The V segment lost 6 bases and the J segment 0 bases; nucleotides outside the gene matches: 8. The CDR3 has 18 residues. For the CDR3, the DNA is TGTGCCAGCAGAGGGACTAGCGGGGGAACAACTAGCACAGATACGCAGTATTTT. Residues: CASRGTSGGTTSTDTQYF.

This clonotype occurred many times. The CDR3 DNA follows: TGTGCCAGCAGTTTAGGTTCCAGGGGACGGTCACCCCTCCACTTT. The encoded protein is CASSLGSRGRSPLHF. The J gene is TRBJ1-6, the V gene TRBV12-3 or TRBV12-4, with D perhaps TRBD1 (6 bases). The ends were cut back, 1 base at V and 10 bases at J, with 14 bases in the middle. The CDR3 is 15 residues long.

This rearrangement joins TRBV15 to TRBJ2-7; no definite D call. V was shortened by 3 bases and J by 3 bases, with 9 bases between the two germline ends. Germline CDR1 LNHNV, CDR2 YYDKDF (reference sequence). This CDR3 contains 13 residues. CDR3 protein: CATSRSLDYEQYF. CDR3 in DNA: TGTGCCACCAGCAGGTCGTTGGACTACGAGCAGTACTTC.

This clonotype appeared a few times. The chain uses TRBV3-1 and TRBJ2-7, with D possibly matching TRBD2 (6 bases). Looked up from germline, CDR1 is LGHDT and CDR2 is YNNKEL (reference sequence). V shed 4 bases and J shed 5 bases, with 21 bases lying between them. This CDR3 region has 16 residues. CDR3 DNA sequence: TGTGCCAGCAGCCCCTCTAGTGCCCCGTGGGAGGACGAGCAGTACTTC. Translation: CASSPSSAPWEDEQYF.

This clonotype was picked up a small number of times. This CDR3 reads CASSPMPGYNEQFF. The CDR3 bases are TGTGCCAGCAGCCCCATGCCCGGGTACAATGAGCAGTTCTTC. The chain combines TRBV11-2 with TRBJ2-1; D is unclear. Germline V gene lookup returns CDR1 SGHAT and CDR2 FQNNGV. The CDR3 is 14 residues long. V was pared by 5 bases and J by 4 bases, with 12 bases between.

The CDR3 nucleotides read TGCGCCAGCAGCTTCCGGGACACGGACACAGATACGCAGTATTTT. Residues: CASSFRDTDTDTQYF. J is TRBJ2-3 and V is TRBV4-1; D possibly corresponds to TRBD1 (6 bases). With 5 bases removed from V and 2 bases from J, the gap between germline ends came to 14 bases. The CDR3 runs to 15 residues. Germline CDR1 and CDR2: MGHRA and YSYEKL.

The chain recombines TRBV24-1 with TRBJ2-2; 7 bases map to TRBD2. V lost 4 bases and J lost 5; bases outside the gene matches: 6. The CDR3 runs to 15 residues. Germline CDR1 KGHDR, CDR2 SFDVKD. Written as DNA, the CDR3 is TGTGCCACCAGTGAAATGGGAGGGCGAACCGGGGAGCTGTTTTTT. Its translation is CATSEMGGRTGELFF.

This clonotype showed up many times. This CDR3 reads CSARVALRPTNYEQYF. CDR3 coding DNA: TGCAGTGCTAGAGTCGCCCTACGTCCGACAAACTACGAGCAGTACTTC. This chain joins TRBV20-1 and TRBJ2-7, with D hard to call. The length of the CDR3 is 16 residues. CDR1 is DFQATT, CDR2 SNEGSKA, per germline (reference sequence). The V end was cut by 1 base, the J end by 3 bases, with 19 bases between.